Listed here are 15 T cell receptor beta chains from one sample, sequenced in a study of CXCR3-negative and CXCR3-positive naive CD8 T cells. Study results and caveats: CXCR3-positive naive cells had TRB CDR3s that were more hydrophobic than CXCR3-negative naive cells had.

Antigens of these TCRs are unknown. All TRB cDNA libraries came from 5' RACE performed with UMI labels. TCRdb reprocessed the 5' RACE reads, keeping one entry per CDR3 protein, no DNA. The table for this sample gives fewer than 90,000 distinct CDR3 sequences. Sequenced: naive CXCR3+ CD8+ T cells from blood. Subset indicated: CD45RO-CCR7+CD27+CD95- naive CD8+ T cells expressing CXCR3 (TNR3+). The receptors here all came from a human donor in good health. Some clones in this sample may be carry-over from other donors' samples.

CDR3: CASSPGTSGRGIVETQYF. The rearrangement links TRBV5-5 to TRBJ2-5; the TRBD2 assignment by TCRdb is unverifiable without DNA. This CDR3 comprises 18 residues. Per the germline V gene, CDR1 is SGHKS and CDR2 is YYEKEE (reference sequence).

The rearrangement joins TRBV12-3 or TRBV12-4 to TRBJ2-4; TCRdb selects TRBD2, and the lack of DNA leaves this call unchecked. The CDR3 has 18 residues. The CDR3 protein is CASSFTPHAGESKNIQYF.

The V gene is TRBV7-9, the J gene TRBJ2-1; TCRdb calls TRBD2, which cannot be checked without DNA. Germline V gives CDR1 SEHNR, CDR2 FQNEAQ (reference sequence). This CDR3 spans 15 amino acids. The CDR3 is CASSFEGGSYNEQFF. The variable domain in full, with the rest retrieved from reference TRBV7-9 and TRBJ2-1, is DTGVSQNPRHKITKRGQNVTFRCDPISEHNRLYWYRQTLGQGPEFLTYFQNEAQLEKSRLLSDRFSAERPKGSFSTLEIQRTEQGDSAMYLCASSFEGGSYNEQFFGPGTRLTVL.

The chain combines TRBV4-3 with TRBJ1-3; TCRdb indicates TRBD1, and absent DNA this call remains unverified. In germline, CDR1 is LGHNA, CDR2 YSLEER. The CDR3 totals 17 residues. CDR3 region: CASSPFRQGVDGNTIYF.

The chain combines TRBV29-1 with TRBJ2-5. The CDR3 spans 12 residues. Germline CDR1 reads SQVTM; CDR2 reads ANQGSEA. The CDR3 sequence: CSVDFMGETQYF. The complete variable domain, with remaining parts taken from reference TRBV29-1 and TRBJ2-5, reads SAVISQKPSRDICQRGTSLTIQCQVDSQVTMMFWYRQQPGQSLTLIATANQGSEATYESGFVIDKFPISRPNLTFSTLTVSNMSPEDSSIYLCSVDFMGETQYFGPGTRLLVL.

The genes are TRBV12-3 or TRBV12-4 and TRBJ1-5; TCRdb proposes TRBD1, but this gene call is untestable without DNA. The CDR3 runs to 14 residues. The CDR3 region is CASSLGQTNQPQHF.

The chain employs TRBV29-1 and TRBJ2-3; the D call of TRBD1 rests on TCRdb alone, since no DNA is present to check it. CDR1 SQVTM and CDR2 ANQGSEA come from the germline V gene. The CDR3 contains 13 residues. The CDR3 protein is CSVETGDTDTQYF.

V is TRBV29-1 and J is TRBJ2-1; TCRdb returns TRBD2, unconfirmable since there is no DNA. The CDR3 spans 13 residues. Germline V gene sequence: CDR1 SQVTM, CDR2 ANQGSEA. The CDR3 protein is CSVYGGNSFEQFF.

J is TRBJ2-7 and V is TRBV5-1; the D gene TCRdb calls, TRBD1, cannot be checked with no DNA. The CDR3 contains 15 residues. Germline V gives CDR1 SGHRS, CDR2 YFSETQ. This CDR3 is CASSLAGGLGHEQYF.

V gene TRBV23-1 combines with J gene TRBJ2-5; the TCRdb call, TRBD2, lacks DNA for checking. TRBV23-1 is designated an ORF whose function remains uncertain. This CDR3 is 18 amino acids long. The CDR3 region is CASSQLAVRPSLQETQYF.

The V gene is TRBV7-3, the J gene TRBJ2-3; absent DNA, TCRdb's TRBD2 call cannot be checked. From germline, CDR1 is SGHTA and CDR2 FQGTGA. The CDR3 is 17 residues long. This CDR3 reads CASSLGTSGTSTDTQYF.

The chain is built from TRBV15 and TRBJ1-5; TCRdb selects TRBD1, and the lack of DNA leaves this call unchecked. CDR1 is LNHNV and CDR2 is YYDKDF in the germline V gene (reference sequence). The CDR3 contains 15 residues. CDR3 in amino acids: CATSTDRGSNQPQHF. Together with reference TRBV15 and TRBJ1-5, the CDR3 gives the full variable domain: DAMVIQNPRYQVTQFGKPVTLSCSQTLNHNVMYWYQQKSSQAPKLLFHYYDKDFNNEADTPDNFQSRRPNTSFCFLDIRSPGLGDTAMYLCATSTDRGSNQPQHFGDGTRLSIL.

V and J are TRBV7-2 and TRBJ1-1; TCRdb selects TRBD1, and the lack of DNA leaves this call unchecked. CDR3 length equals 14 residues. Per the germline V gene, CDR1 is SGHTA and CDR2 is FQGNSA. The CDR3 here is CASSWTGVRTEAFF.

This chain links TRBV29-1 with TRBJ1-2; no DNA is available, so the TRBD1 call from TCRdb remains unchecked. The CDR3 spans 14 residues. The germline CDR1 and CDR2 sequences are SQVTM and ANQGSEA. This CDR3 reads CSVGGTETTYGYTF.

CDR3 in amino acids: CASSQGRASQPQHF. The chain uses TRBV3-1 and TRBJ1-5; the D call from TCRdb, TRBD1, cannot be confirmed without DNA. CDR3 length equals 14 residues. Germline V CDR1 and CDR2: LGHDT, YNNKEL (reference sequence).